This TCR beta chain came from a study of human T cells and chemical hapten exposure. Time point meaning: patch test 2, 6 weeks after DPC sensitization. Described treatment: therapeutic diphenylcyclopropenone sensitization with weekly scalp DPC. The authors' total RNA extraction used unfractionated whole blood. TCRdb re-analysed the RACE reads in MiXCR, keeping a single row per CDR3 protein. There are tens of thousands of distinct CDR3 sequences in the sample; more than 9% occur only once, and more than 13% lies in the top ten. Germline assignment: CDR1 SGHRS and CDR2 YFSETQ. The CDR3 length is 17 residues. V lost 4 bases to trimming and J lost 1 base; unmatched junction nucleotides: 11.

The rearrangement joins TRBV5-1 to TRBJ2-5, with 9 bases lining up with TRBD2. Sample: whole blood, taken in connection with sensitization to the hapten diphenylcyclopropenone (DPC). This receptor was identified in a woman in her twenties or thirties with alopecia areata. Some clones in this sample may be carry-over from other donors' samples. In DNA form, the CDR3 reads TGCGCCAGCAGCCCGCCCCTGACAGCGGGGGGCCAAGAGACCCAGTACTTC. This translates into CASSPPLTAGGQETQYF. Full variable domain (rest looked up from reference TRBV5-1 and TRBJ2-5): KAGVTQTPRYLIKTRGQQVTLSCSPISGHRSVSWYQQTPGQGLQFLFEYFSETQRNKGNFPGRFSGRQFSNSRSEMNVSTLELGDSALYLCASSPPLTAGGQETQYFGPGTRLLVL.